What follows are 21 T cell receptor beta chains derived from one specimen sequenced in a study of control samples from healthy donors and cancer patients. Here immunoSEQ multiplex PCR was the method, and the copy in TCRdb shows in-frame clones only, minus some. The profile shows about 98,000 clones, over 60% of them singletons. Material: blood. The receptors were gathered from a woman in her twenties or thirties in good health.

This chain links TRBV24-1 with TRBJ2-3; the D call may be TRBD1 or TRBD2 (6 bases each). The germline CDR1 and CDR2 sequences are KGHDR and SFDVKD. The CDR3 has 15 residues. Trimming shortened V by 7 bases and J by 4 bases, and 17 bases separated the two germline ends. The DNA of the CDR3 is TGTGCCACCAGCCCCGGGAGCAGGGGTGCAGATACGCAGTATTTT. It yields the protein CATSPGSRGADTQYF.

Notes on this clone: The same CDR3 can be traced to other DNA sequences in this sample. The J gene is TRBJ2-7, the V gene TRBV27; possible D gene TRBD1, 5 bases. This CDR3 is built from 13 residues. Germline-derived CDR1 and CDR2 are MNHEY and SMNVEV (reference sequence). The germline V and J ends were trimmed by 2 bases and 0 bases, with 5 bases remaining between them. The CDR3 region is CASSLDSSYEQYF. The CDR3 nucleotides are TGTGCCAGCAGTTTAGACAGCTCCTACGAGCAGTACTTC.

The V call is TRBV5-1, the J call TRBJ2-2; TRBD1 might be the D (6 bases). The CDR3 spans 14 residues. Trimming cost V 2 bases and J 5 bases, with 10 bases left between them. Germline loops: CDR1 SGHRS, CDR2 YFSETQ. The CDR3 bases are TGCGCCAGCAGCTTTTCAGGGGATACCGGGGAGCTGTTTTTT. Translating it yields CASSFSGDTGELFF.

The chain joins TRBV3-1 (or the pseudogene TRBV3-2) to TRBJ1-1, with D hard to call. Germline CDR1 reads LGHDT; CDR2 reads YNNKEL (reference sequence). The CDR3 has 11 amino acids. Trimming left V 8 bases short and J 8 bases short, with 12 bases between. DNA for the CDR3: TGTGCCAGCGCTTCAAGGTCCGAAGCTTTCTTT. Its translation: CASASRSEAFF.

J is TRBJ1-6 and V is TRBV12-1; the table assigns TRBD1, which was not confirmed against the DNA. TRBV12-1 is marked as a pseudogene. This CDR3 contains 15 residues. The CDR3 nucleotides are TGTGCCAGCAGCCATCGGGACAGGGTGGTTTCACCCCTCCACTTT. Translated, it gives CASSHRDRVVSPLHF.

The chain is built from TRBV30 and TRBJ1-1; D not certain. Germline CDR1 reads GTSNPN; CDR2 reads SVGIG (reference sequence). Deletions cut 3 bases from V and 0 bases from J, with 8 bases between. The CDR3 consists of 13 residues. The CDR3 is CAWRRGLNTEAFF. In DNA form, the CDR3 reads TGTGCCTGGAGGCGGGGATTGAACACTGAAGCTTTCTTT.

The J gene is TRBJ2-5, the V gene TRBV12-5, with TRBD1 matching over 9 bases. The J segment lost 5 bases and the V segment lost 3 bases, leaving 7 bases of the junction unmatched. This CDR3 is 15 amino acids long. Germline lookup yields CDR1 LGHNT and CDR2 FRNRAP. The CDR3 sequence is CASGLRDRVGETQYF. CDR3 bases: TGTGCTAGTGGTTTACGGGACAGGGTCGGGGAGACCCAGTACTTC.

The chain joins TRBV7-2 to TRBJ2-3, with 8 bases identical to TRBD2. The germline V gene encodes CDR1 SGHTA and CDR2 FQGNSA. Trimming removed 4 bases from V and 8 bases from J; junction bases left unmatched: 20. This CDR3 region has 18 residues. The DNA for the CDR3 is TGTGCCAGCAGCTCCACAAAAAACGGGGGGGCCAGTTTAGCTACGCAGTATTTT. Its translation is CASSSTKNGGASLATQYF.

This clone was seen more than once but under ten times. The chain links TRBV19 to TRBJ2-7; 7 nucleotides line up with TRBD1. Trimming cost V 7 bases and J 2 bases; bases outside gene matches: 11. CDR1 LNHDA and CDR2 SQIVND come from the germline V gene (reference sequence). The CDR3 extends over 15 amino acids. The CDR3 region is CASKFSGTAPYEQYF. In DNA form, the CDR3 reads TGTGCCAGTAAGTTTTCCGGGACAGCCCCCTACGAGCAGTACTTC.

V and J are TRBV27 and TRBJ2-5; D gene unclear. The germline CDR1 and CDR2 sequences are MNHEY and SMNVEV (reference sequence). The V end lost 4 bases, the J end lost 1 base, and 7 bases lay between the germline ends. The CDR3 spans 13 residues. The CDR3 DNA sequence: TGTGCCAGCAGTTCCTGGGGCCAAGAGACCCAGTACTTC. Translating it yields CASSSWGQETQYF.

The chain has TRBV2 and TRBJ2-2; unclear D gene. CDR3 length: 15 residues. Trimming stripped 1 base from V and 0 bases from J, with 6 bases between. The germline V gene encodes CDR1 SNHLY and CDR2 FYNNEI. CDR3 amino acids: CASSEVPPNTGELFF. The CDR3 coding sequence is TGTGCCAGCAGTGAAGTCCCGCCGAACACCGGGGAGCTGTTTTTT.

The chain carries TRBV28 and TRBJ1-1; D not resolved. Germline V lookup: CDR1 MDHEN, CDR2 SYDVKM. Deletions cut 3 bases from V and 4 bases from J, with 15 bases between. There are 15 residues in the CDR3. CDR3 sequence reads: CASSLFFRETTEAFF. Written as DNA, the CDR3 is TGTGCCAGCAGTTTGTTTTTTAGGGAGACCACTGAAGCTTTCTTT.

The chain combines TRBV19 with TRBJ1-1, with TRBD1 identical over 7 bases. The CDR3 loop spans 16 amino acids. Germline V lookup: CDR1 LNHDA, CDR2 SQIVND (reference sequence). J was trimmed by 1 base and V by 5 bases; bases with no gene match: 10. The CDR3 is CASSPTSGQPNTEAFF. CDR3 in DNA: TGTGCCAGTAGTCCCACCTCGGGACAGCCGAACACTGAAGCTTTCTTT.

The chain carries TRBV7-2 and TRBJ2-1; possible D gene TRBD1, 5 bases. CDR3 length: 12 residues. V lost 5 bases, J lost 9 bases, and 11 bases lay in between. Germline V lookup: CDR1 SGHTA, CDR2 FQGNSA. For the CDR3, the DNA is TGTGCCAGCAGCCCTCAAGGGGCTGAGCAGTTCTTC. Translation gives CASSPQGAEQFF.

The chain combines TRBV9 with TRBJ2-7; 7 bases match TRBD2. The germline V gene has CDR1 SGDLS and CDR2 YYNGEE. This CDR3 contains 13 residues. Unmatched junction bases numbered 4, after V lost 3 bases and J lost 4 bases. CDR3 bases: TGTGCCAGCAGCGAGCGGGGCGATTACGAGCAGTACTTC. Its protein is CASSERGDYEQYF.

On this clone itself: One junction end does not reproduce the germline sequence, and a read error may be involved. The CDR3 nucleotides are TGCGCCAGCAGACAAGATTGGACAGGTGGCGGCTATGGCTACACCTTC. Its translation is CASRQDWTGGGYGYTF. The chain has TRBV4-1 and TRBJ1-2; 7 nucleotides line up with TRBD1. CDR1 is MGHRA, CDR2 YSYEKL, per germline. The CDR3 runs to 16 residues.

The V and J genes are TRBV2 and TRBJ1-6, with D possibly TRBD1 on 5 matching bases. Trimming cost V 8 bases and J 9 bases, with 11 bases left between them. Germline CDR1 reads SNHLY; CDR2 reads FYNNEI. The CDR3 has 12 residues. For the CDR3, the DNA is TGTGCCAGCGGGGGGAACACTTCACCCCTCCACTTT. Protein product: CASGGNTSPLHF.

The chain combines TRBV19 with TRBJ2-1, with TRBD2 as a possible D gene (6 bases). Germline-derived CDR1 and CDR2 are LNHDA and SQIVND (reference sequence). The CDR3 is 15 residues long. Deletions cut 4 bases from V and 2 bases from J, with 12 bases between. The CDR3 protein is CASSSRDSAYNEQFF. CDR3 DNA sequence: TGTGCCAGTAGTAGCCGGGACTCTGCCTACAATGAGCAGTTCTTC.

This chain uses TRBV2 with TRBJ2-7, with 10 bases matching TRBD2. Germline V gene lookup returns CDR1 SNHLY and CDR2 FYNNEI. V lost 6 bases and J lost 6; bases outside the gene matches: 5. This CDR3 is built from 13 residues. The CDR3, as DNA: TGTGCCAGCAGGGTACTAGCGGGGATCGAGCAGTACTTC. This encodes CASRVLAGIEQYF.

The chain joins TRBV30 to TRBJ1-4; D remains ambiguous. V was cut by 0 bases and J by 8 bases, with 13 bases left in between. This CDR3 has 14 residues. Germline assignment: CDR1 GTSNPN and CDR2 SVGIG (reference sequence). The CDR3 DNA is TGTGCCTGGAGTGTGGGAAGTCTGGTCGAAAAACTGTTTTTT. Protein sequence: CAWSVGSLVEKLFF.

This CDR3 is CASRGQGAIYEQYF. In DNA, the CDR3 is TGTGCCAGCAGGGGACAGGGGGCTATCTACGAGCAGTACTTC. The rearrangement uses TRBV7-9 and TRBJ2-7, with TRBD1 matching over 12 bases. With 6 bases clipped from V and 3 bases from J, the junction kept 3 bases outside the gene matches. The CDR3 is 14 amino acids. CDR1 and CDR2 (germline): SEHNR, FQNEAQ (reference sequence).